One and the same sample provided the 8 T cell receptor beta chains below, sequenced in a study of T cells in women clearing cervical HPV infection. The method was immunoSEQ multiplex PCR; TCRdb's version includes in-frame clones alone and lacks a portion of them. The table lists about 30,000 clones. Sequenced input: blood buffy coat. These receptors came from a woman aged 18 to 75 with a cervical HPV16 infection that either progressed to CIN3+ or cleared (not recorded which).

About this clone: The DNA ends 3 residues before the CDR3 does, and the rest of the CDR3 is filled in from the germline J gene. The chain is built from TRBV7-2 and TRBJ1-2, with 9 bases identical to TRBD1. CDR1 is SGHTA and CDR2 is FQGNSA in the germline V gene. There are 14 residues in the CDR3. The part of the CDR3 DNA that was read is TGTGCCAGCAGCTTAGTCACAGGGGGCTTCGGC. It translates to CASSLVTGGFG. The whole CDR3 sequence reads CASSLVTGGFGYTF.

Concerning this clone itself: The CDR3 is cut off 3 residues early in the read; its end comes from the germline J gene. The V gene is TRBV20-1, the J gene TRBJ2-3, with 8 bases that match TRBD2. This CDR3 contains 13 residues. Germline assignment: CDR1 DFQATT and CDR2 SNEGSKA (reference sequence). Trimming took 6 bases from V and 5 from J; bases not matched to a gene: 7. The CDR3 protein is CSARAGVVDTQYF. CDR3 DNA, as far as it was read: TGCAGTGCGCGAGCGGGAGTAGTAGATACG.

With respect to this clone: The read terminates 3 residues ahead of where the CDR3 ends, so the germline J gene completes it. The chain links TRBV4-2 to TRBJ2-5; TRBD2 agrees at 10 bases. The V gene's germline CDR1 is LGHNA and CDR2 YNFKEQ. The V segment lost 0 bases and the J segment 5 bases; nucleotides outside the gene matches: 12. This CDR3 region has 18 residues. The part of the CDR3 DNA that was read is TGTGCCAGCAGCCAAGATTCAAGCGGGGGGGCAGGAGGGGAGACC. Protein product: CASSQDSSGGAGGET. The full CDR3 is CASSQDSSGGAGGETQYF.

This CDR3 is CASSHVSEQYF. CDR3 DNA, as far as it was read: TGTGCCAGCAGCCATGTCTCCGAG. This chain links TRBV14 with TRBJ2-7; D ambiguous. The sequence runs out 3 residues before the end of the CDR3; the remainder is reconstructed from the germline J gene. V was trimmed by 3 bases and J by 6 bases, leaving 6 bases between them. The CDR3 runs to 11 residues. Germline V gene data show CDR1 as SGHDN and CDR2 as FVKESK.

About this clone: The read terminates 3 residues ahead of where the CDR3 ends, so the germline J gene completes it. The V call is TRBV5-1, the J call TRBJ2-7; D may be TRBD1 (5 bases). CDR1 and CDR2 from the germline V gene are SGHRS and YFSETQ. V gave up 2 bases and J gave up 6 bases, with 9 bases separating them. The CDR3 is 12 residues long. CDR3 protein: CASSFTGGEQYF. CDR3 bases read: TGCGCCAGCAGCTTCACAGGTGGCGAG. The complete variable domain, with remaining parts taken from reference TRBV5-1 and TRBJ2-7, reads KAGVTQTPRYLIKTRGQQVTLSCSPISGHRSVSWYQQTPGQGLQFLFEYFSETQRNKGNFPGRFSGRQFSNSRSEMNVSTLELGDSALYLCASSFTGGEQYFGPGTRLTVT.

Turning to this clone: Sequencing ends 3 residues short of the CDR3 end; the germline J gene provides the rest. This sequence joins TRBV7-2 and TRBJ1-5; maybe TRBD1 (6 bases). CDR3 size: 15 residues. V was pared by 3 bases and J by 7 bases, with 16 bases between. Germline loops: CDR1 SGHTA, CDR2 FQGNSA. The CDR3 sequence: CASSLTPGVGQPQHF. The sequenced CDR3 bases are TGTGCCAGCAGCTTGACCCCAGGGGTAGGACAGCCC. Filled out from reference TRBV7-2 and TRBJ1-5, the complete variable domain reads GAGVSQSPSNKVTEKGKDVELRCDPISGHTALYWYRQSLGQGLEFLIYFQGNSAPDKSGLPSDRFSAERTGGSVSTLTIQRTQQEDSAVYLCASSLTPGVGQPQHFGDGTRLSIL.

A word on this clone: The read ends 3 residues early relative to the CDR3; the germline J gene fills the gap. V and J are TRBV7-6 and TRBJ2-7; the match to TRBD1 covers 7 bases. Germline V gives CDR1 SGHVS, CDR2 FNYEAQ. V shed 1 base, J shed 5 bases, and the junction held 14 bases outside the gene matches. The CDR3 sequence is 17 residues long. The sequenced CDR3 bases are TGTGCCAGCAGCTTAGTATCAGGAGGCAGGGGGTTAAACGAG. This gives the protein CASSLVSGGRGLNE. The full CDR3 is CASSLVSGGRGLNEQYF.

A remark on this clone: Read data end 3 residues before the CDR3 end; the end is taken from the germline J gene. The chain carries TRBV2 and TRBJ1-6; 7 bases fit TRBD1. Trimming removed 7 bases from V and 6 bases from J; junction bases left unmatched: 3. The CDR3 covers 13 residues. The germline V gene has CDR1 SNHLY and CDR2 FYNNEI. The CDR3 DNA, read in part, is TGTGCCAGCAAGGACAGGAGTAATTCACCC. This sequence encodes CASKDRSNSP. The whole CDR3 reads CASKDRSNSPLHF.